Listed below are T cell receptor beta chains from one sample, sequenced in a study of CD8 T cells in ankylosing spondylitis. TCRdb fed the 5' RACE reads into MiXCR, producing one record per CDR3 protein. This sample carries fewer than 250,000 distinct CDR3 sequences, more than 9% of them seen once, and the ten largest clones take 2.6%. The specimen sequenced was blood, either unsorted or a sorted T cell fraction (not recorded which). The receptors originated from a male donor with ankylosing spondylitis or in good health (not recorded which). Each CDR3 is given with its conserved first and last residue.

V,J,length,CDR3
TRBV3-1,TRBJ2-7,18,CASTQQVPGPRGSYEQYF
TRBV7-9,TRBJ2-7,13,CASSPGNSYEQYF
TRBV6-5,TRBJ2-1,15,CASSYSGRAYNEQFF
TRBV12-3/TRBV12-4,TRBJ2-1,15,CASSLSFGYGGEQFF
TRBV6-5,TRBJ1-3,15,CASSYGQGRGNTIYF
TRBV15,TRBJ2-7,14,CATSRDIQGNEQYF
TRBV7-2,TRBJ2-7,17,CASSFGFQGLLGYEQYF
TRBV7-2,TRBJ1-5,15,CASSPGGVSNQPQHF
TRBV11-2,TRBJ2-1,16,CASSSRLAGSYNEQFF
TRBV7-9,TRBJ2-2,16,CASSLEETANTGELFF
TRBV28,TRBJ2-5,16,CASSSPISGGRETQYF
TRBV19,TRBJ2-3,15,CASSIGSGATDTQYF
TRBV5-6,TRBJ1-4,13,CASTRGGGEKLFF
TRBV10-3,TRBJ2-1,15,CAAQQGPLRYNEQFF
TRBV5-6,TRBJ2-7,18,CANSLAIEGTALPYEQYF
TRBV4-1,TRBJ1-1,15,CASSQEARRGTEAFF
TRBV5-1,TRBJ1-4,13,CASRAEADEKLFF
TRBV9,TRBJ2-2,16,CASSTRQGAPTGELFF
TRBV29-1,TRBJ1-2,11,CSVEDRTGSTF
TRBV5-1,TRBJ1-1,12,CASGATDTEAFF
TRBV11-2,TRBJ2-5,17,CASSLGGASGSRETQYF
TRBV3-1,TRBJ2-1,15,CAGSSGPPPYNEQFF
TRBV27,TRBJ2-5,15,CASSSFRDRQETQYF
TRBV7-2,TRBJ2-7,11,CASSPRDEQYF
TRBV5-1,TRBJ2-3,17,CASSLSTVARTTDTQYF
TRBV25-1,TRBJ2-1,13,CATRAADGNEQFF
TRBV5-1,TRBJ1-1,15,CASSSRQRLNTEAFF
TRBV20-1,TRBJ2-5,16,CSASPPSGRADETQYF
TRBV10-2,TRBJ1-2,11,CASSDSSGYTF
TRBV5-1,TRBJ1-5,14,CASKEGSGNQPQHF
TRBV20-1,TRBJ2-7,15,CSARAGNQFSYEQYF
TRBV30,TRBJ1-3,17,CAWSVPRQGDSGNTIYF
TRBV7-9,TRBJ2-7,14,CASSSSDRAYEQYF
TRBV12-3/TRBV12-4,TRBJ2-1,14,CASSPGLAGDEQFF
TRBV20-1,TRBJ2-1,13,CSASLQGITEQFF
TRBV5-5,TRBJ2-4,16,CASSLGVVGVENIQYF
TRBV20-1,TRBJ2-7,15,CSASLAGTTSYEQYF
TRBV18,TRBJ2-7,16,CASSPIPGGGGYEQYF
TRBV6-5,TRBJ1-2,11,CASGDFYGYTF
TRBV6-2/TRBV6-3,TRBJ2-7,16,CASPNPGTRDTYEQYF
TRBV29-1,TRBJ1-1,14,CSVEVRGRNTEAFF
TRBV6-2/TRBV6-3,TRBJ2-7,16,CASSYSTSGTADEQYF
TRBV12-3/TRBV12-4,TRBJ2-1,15,CASSLTSGGVNEQFF